This T cell receptor (beta chain) was recovered during a study of T cells in Graves' hyperthyroidism and ophthalmopathy. Regarding the study as a whole: Blood shared most expanded thyroid clonotypes above 0.001.

V was clipped by 4 bases and J by 5 bases, with 11 bases between them. Germline CDR1 is MNHNS and CDR2 is SASEGT. This CDR3 comprises 13 residues. This clonotype was seen repeatedly, ten times or more. No antigen is known for it. RNA transcripts were the template for amplifying TCR beta CDR3 regions. The primer set for the first-round RT-PCR of the TCR CDR3 was HTBI. TCRdb ran MiXCR on the multiplex PCR reads and lists one entry per CDR3 protein. The table shows some 300,000 distinct CDR3 sequences, with approximately 15% occurring only once. The authors deemed Graves' hyperthyroidism stable absent ophthalmopathy progression within 18 months.

The chain joins TRBV6-1 to TRBJ1-1, with D maybe TRBD1 (5 bases). The receptor was derived from a man under 40 with Graves' hyperthyroidism. Sequencing was done on a sample of blood. The CDR3 bases are TGTGCCAGCAGTGTCGTACGGGGGACTGAAGCTTTCTTT. This codes for CASSVVRGTEAFF.